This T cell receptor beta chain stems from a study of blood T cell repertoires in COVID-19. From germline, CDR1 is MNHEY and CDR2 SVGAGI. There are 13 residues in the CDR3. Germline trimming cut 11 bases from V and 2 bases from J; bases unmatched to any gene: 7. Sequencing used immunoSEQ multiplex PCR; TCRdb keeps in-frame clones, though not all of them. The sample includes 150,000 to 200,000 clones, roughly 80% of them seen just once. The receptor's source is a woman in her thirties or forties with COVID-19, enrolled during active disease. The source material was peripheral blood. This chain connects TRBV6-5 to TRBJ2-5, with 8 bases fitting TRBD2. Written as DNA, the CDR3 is TGTGCCGTGCAGCGGGAGCCACAAGAGACCCAGTACTTC. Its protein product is CAVQREPQETQYF.